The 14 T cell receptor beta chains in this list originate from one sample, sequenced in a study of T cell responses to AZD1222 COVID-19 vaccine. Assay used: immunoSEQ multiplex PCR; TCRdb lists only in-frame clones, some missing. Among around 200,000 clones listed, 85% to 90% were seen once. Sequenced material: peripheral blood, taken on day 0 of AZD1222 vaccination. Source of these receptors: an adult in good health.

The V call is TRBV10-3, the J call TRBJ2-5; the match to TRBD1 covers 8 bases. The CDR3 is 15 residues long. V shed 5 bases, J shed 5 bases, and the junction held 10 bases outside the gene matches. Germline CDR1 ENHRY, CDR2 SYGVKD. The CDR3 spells CAISTGLQGGETQYF. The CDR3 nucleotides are TGTGCCATCAGTACCGGGTTACAGGGGGGCGAGACCCAGTACTTC.

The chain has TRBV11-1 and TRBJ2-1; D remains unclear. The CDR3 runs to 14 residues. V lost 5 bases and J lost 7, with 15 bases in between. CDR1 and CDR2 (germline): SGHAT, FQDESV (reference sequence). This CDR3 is CASSRGAGSNEQFF. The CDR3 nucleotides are TGTGCCAGCAGCCGCGGCGCCGGTTCGAATGAGCAGTTCTTC.

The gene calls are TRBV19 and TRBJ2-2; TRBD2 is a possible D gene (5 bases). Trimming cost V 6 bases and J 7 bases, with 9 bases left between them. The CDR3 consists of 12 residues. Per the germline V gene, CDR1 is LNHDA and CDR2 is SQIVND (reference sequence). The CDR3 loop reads CASSTLGGELFF. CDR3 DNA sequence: TGTGCCAGTAGCACACTAGGCGGGGAGCTGTTTTTT.

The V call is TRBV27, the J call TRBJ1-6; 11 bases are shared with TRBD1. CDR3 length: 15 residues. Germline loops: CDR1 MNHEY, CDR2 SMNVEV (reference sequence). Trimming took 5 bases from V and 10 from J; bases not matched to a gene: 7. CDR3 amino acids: CASSPGQGVRSPLHF. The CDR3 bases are TGTGCCAGCAGTCCGGGACAGGGGGTAAGGTCACCCCTCCACTTT.

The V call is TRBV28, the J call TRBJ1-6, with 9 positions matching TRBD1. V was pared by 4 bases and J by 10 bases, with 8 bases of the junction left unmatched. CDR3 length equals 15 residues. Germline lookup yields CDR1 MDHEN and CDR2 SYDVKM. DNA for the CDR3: TGTGCCAGCAGTTCCCCCGGGACAGGGAACTCACCCCTCCACTTT. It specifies CASSSPGTGNSPLHF.

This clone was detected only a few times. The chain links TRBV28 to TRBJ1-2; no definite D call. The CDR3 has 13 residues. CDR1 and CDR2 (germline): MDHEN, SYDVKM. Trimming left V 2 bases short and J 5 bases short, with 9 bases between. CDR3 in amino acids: CASSLSSAYGYTF. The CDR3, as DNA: TGTGCCAGCAGTTTAAGCTCAGCTTATGGCTACACCTTC.

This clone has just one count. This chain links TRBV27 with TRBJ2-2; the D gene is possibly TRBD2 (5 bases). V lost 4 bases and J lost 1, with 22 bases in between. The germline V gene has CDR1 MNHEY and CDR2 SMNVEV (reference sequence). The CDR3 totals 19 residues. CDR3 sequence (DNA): TGTGCCAGCAGTTACCTAAGGCCGTCCAGCGGCCAGAACACCGGGGAGCTGTTTTTT. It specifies CASSYLRPSSGQNTGELFF.

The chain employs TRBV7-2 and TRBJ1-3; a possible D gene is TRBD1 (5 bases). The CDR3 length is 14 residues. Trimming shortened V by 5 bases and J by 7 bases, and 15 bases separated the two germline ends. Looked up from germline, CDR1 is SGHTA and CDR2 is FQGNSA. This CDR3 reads CASSPRQGWNTIYF. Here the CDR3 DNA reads TGTGCCAGCAGCCCCCGGCAGGGATGGAACACCATATATTTT.

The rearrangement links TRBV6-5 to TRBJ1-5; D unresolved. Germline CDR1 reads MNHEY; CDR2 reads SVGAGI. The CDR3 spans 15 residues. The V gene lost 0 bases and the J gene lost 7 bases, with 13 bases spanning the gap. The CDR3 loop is CASSYSGRRGQPQHF. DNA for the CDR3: TGTGCCAGCAGTTACTCGGGCAGAAGAGGACAGCCCCAGCATTTT.

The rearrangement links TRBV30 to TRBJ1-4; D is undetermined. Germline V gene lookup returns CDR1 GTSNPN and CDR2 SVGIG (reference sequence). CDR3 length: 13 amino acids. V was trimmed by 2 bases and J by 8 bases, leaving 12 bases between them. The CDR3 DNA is TGTGCCTGGAGTTTGGGGAGTGGCGAAAAACTGTTTTTT. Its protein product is CAWSLGSGEKLFF. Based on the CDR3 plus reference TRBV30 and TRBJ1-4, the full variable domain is SQTIHQWPATLVQPVGSPLSLECTVEGTSNPNLYWYRQAAGRGLQLLFYSVGIGQISSEVPQNLSASRPQDRQFILSSKKLLLSDSGFYLCAWSLGSGEKLFFGSGTQLSVL.

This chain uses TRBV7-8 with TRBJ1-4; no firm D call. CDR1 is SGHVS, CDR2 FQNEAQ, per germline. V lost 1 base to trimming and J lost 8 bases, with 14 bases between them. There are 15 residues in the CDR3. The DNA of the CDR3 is TGTGCCAGCAGCTTAGGTGGTCGGAGAGTCGAAAAACTGTTTTTT. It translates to CASSLGGRRVEKLFF.

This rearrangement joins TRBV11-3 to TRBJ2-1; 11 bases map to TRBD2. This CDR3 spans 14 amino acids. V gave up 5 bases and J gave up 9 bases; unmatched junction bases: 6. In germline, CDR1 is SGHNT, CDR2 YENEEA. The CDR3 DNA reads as TGTGCCAGCAGCCATAGCGGGGGGGCCGCTGAGCAGTTCTTC. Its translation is CASSHSGGAAEQFF. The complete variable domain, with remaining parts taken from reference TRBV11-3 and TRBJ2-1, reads EAGVVQSPRYKIIEKKQPVAFWCNPISGHNTLYWYLQNLGQGPELLIRYENEEAVDDSQLPKDRFSAERLKGVDSTLKIQPAELGDSAVYLCASSHSGGAAEQFFGPGTRLTVL.

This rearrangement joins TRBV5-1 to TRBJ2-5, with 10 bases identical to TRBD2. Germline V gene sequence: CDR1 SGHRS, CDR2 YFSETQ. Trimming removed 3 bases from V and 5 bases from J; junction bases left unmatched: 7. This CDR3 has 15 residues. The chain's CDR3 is CASSSQRGGPETQYF. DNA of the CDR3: TGCGCCAGCAGCTCTCAGCGGGGGGGCCCGGAGACCCAGTACTTC.

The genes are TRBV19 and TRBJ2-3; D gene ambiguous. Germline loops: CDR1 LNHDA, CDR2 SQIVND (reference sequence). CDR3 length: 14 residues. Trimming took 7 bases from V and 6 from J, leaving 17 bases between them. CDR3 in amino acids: CASTNPSVGDTQYF. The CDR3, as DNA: TGTGCCAGTACCAATCCGTCCGTGGGGGATACGCAGTATTTT.